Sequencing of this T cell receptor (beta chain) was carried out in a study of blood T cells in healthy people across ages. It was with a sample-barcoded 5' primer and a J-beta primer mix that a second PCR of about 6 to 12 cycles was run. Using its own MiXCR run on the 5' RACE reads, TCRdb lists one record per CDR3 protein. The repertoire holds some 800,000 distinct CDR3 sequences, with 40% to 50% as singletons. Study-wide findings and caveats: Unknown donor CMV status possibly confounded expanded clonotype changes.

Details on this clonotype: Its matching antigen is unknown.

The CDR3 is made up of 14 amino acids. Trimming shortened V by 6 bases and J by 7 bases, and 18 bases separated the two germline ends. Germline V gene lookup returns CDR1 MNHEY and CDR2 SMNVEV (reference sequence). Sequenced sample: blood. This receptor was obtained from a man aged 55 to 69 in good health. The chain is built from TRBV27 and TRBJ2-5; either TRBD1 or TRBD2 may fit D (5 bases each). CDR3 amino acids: CASRPDSGGGTQYF. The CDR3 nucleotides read TGTGCCAGCAGACCCGACAGCGGTGGTGGGACCCAGTACTTC.